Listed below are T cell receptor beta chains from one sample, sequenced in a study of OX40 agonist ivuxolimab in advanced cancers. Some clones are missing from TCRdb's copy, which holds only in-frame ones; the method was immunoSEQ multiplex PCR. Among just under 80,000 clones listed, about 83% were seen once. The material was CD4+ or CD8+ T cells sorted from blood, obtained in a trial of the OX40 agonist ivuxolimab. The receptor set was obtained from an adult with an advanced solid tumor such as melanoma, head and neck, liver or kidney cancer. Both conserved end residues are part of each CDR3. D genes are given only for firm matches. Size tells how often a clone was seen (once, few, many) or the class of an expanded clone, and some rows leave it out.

cdr3_nt: TGCGCCAGCAGAAAAAACAGGGTCGAGGGCACTGAAGCTTTCTTT; cdr3_aa: CASRKNRVEGTEAFF; v_call: TRBV5-1; j_call: TRBJ1-1; clone_size: once; d_call: -
cdr3_nt: TGTGCCAGCAAGAGGGACAGGGGGCGGACTGAAGCTTTCTTT; cdr3_aa: CASKRDRGRTEAFF; v_call: TRBV27; j_call: TRBJ1-1; clone_size: -; d_call: TRBD1
cdr3_nt: TGTGCCAGCAGCTTAGGAGACCAGATCTATGGCTACACCTTC; cdr3_aa: CASSLGDQIYGYTF; v_call: TRBV11-1; j_call: TRBJ1-2; clone_size: -; d_call: -
cdr3_nt: TGTGCCAGCAGCTTTTCAGCGCTGCGGCAAGAGACCCAGTACTTC; cdr3_aa: CASSFSALRQETQYF; v_call: TRBV7-9; j_call: TRBJ2-5; clone_size: -; d_call: -
cdr3_nt: TGTGCCAGCAGTTTCGGCATGACAGTAGCTTTCTTT; cdr3_aa: CASSFGMTVAFF; v_call: TRBV28; j_call: TRBJ1-1; clone_size: -; d_call: -
cdr3_nt: TGCGCCAGCAGCACCCTACAGGGGCCACGGGACACTGAAGCTTTCTTT; cdr3_aa: CASSTLQGPRDTEAFF; v_call: TRBV5-1; j_call: TRBJ1-1; clone_size: -; d_call: TRBD1
cdr3_nt: TGTGCCAGCTCAGTCGCCACAGATACGCAGTATTTT; cdr3_aa: CASSVATDTQYF; v_call: TRBV18; j_call: TRBJ2-3; clone_size: -; d_call: -
cdr3_nt: TGTGCCAGCACCCGGGAGGTGGGCACTGAAGCTTTCTTT; cdr3_aa: CASTREVGTEAFF; v_call: TRBV6-6; j_call: TRBJ1-1; clone_size: once; d_call: -
cdr3_nt: TGCGCCAGCAGCCAAGACGGGCAGGGTGATGGCTACACCTTC; cdr3_aa: CASSQDGQGDGYTF; v_call: TRBV4-3; j_call: TRBJ1-2; clone_size: -; d_call: -
cdr3_nt: TGCGCCAGCAGCCAACACCCGGGACTAGCGGGGGTGAACACCGGGGAGCTGTTTTTT; cdr3_aa: CASSQHPGLAGVNTGELFF; v_call: TRBV4-1; j_call: TRBJ2-2; clone_size: -; d_call: TRBD2
cdr3_nt: TGTGCCATCAGTGAGTCGGACAGGGGGTCCTACAATGAGCAGTTCTTC; cdr3_aa: CAISESDRGSYNEQFF; v_call: TRBV10-3; j_call: TRBJ2-1; clone_size: -; d_call: TRBD1
cdr3_nt: TGTGCCAGCAGCCAAAGGGACGGACCGCGGGGGTCACAAGGGTCTAATGAGCAGTTCTTC; cdr3_aa: CASSQRDGPRGSQGSNEQFF; v_call: TRBV4-2; j_call: TRBJ2-1; clone_size: -; d_call: TRBD2
cdr3_nt: TGTGCCACCAGCAGAGAACCGGGACAGGGGGCTTACGAGCAGTACTTC; cdr3_aa: CATSREPGQGAYEQYF; v_call: TRBV15; j_call: TRBJ2-7; clone_size: -; d_call: TRBD1
cdr3_nt: TGTGCCAGCAGCCCCCGACTAGCGTACGGGACCGGGGAGCTGTTTTTT; cdr3_aa: CASSPRLAYGTGELFF; v_call: TRBV7-8; j_call: TRBJ2-2; clone_size: -; d_call: TRBD2
cdr3_nt: TGTGCCAGTAGTATTATAGGGAGGGCAGATACGCAGTATTTT; cdr3_aa: CASSIIGRADTQYF; v_call: TRBV19; j_call: TRBJ2-3; clone_size: -; d_call: TRBD2
cdr3_nt: TGCGCCAGCAGCTTGGAGTATGTAGGACAAACTTACAATGAGCAGTTCTTC; cdr3_aa: CASSLEYVGQTYNEQFF; v_call: TRBV5-1; j_call: TRBJ2-1; clone_size: -; d_call: -
cdr3_nt: TGCGCCAGCAGCTTCACCCCTTCGCTTGCCGGGGAGCTGTTTTTT; cdr3_aa: CASSFTPSLAGELFF; v_call: TRBV5-1; j_call: TRBJ2-2; clone_size: -; d_call: -
cdr3_nt: TGTGCCAGTAGTATATTATGGGACGAAGATCAGCCCCAGCATTTT; cdr3_aa: CASSILWDEDQPQHF; v_call: TRBV19; j_call: TRBJ1-5; clone_size: -; d_call: -
cdr3_nt: TGTGCCATCAGTGGGGGATCGGAGGCTTTCTTT; cdr3_aa: CAISGGSEAFF; v_call: TRBV10-3; j_call: TRBJ1-1; clone_size: once; d_call: -
cdr3_nt: TGTGCCAGCAGTTACATGTGGAGAGAAAATTCACCCCTCCACTTT; cdr3_aa: CASSYMWRENSPLHF; v_call: TRBV6-5; j_call: TRBJ1-6; clone_size: -; d_call: -
cdr3_nt: TGTGCCAGCAGCTTGAACAGGAATCAGCCCCAGCATTTT; cdr3_aa: CASSLNRNQPQHF; v_call: TRBV5-4; j_call: TRBJ1-5; clone_size: few; d_call: -
cdr3_nt: TGCGCCAGCAGCCATAATTCCGGGACAGGGGCCGGAAAACTGTTTTTT; cdr3_aa: CASSHNSGTGAGKLFF; v_call: TRBV4-3; j_call: TRBJ1-4; clone_size: -; d_call: TRBD1
cdr3_nt: TGTGCCAGCAGCCGCCGGGACCTAACCTACGAGCAGTACTTC; cdr3_aa: CASSRRDLTYEQYF; v_call: TRBV6-5; j_call: TRBJ2-7; clone_size: -; d_call: -
cdr3_nt: TGTGCCAGCCTCGGGACAGGGGGTGGGCAGCCCCAGCATTTT; cdr3_aa: CASLGTGGGQPQHF; v_call: TRBV2; j_call: TRBJ1-5; clone_size: -; d_call: TRBD1
cdr3_nt: TGTGCCAGCGCCCGGGACAGGGGGCACCGTTCTGGAAACACCATATATTTT; cdr3_aa: CASARDRGHRSGNTIYF; v_call: TRBV7-8; j_call: TRBJ1-3; clone_size: -; d_call: TRBD1
cdr3_nt: TGTGCCAGCGGATCGGGACAGGGGGCTAACACCATATATTTT; cdr3_aa: CASGSGQGANTIYF; v_call: TRBV7-9; j_call: TRBJ1-3; clone_size: -; d_call: TRBD1
cdr3_nt: TGTGCCAGTAGTCCCCTAACAGCCCAAGAGACCCAGTACTTC; cdr3_aa: CASSPLTAQETQYF; v_call: TRBV19; j_call: TRBJ2-5; clone_size: -; d_call: -
cdr3_nt: TGTGCCAGCAGCACAGCGGCCTGGGCAGATACGCAGTATTTT; cdr3_aa: CASSTAAWADTQYF; v_call: TRBV7-2; j_call: TRBJ2-3; clone_size: -; d_call: -
cdr3_nt: TGTGCCAGCGCTGCGGCGGAGAATTCACCCCTCCACTTT; cdr3_aa: CASAAAENSPLHF; v_call: TRBV5-8; j_call: TRBJ1-6; clone_size: -; d_call: -
cdr3_nt: TGTGCCAGCAGTTCGCCGTGGGACTATGGCTACACCTTC; cdr3_aa: CASSSPWDYGYTF; v_call: TRBV6-5; j_call: TRBJ1-2; clone_size: few; d_call: -
cdr3_nt: TGCAGCGTTGAAGGAGAATGGACTAGCGGGGGAGGTGAGCAGTACTTC; cdr3_aa: CSVEGEWTSGGGEQYF; v_call: TRBV29-1; j_call: TRBJ2-7; clone_size: -; d_call: TRBD2
cdr3_nt: TGTGCCAGCCGCCGGGACAGAAATCAGCCCCAGCATTTT; cdr3_aa: CASRRDRNQPQHF; v_call: TRBV19; j_call: TRBJ1-5; clone_size: -; d_call: TRBD1
cdr3_nt: TGTGCCAGCAGTCCACTCCTGGCGTTCTACACCTTC; cdr3_aa: CASSPLLAFYTF; v_call: TRBV6-1; j_call: TRBJ1-2; clone_size: -; d_call: -
cdr3_nt: TGTGCCAGCAGTCGCCCTTATAGCAATCAGCCCCAGCATTTT; cdr3_aa: CASSRPYSNQPQHF; v_call: TRBV28; j_call: TRBJ1-5; clone_size: -; d_call: -
cdr3_nt: TGTGCCAGCAGCTCCCAAACCGGGGAGCTGTTTTTT; cdr3_aa: CASSSQTGELFF; v_call: TRBV5-4; j_call: TRBJ2-2; clone_size: -; d_call: -
cdr3_nt: TGTGCCAGCAGCGGACAGGGTTACAATGAGCAGTTCTTC; cdr3_aa: CASSGQGYNEQFF; v_call: TRBV7-9; j_call: TRBJ2-1; clone_size: -; d_call: TRBD1
cdr3_nt: TGCGCCAGCAGCTTGGCGGGGACGCCCACTGATGGCTACACCTTC; cdr3_aa: CASSLAGTPTDGYTF; v_call: TRBV5-1; j_call: TRBJ1-2; clone_size: few; d_call: -
cdr3_nt: TGCGCCAGCAGCTTGGATGGACTAGATGCGTACAATGAGCAGTTCTTC; cdr3_aa: CASSLDGLDAYNEQFF; v_call: TRBV5-1; j_call: TRBJ2-1; clone_size: -; d_call: TRBD2
cdr3_nt: TGTGCCAGCAGTTCCCCTTCAGATACGCAGTATTTT; cdr3_aa: CASSSPSDTQYF; v_call: TRBV25-1; j_call: TRBJ2-3; clone_size: -; d_call: -
cdr3_nt: TGCAGCGTTGAAACATTCCTTAGCGGCGGGTACAATGAGCAGTTCTTC; cdr3_aa: CSVETFLSGGYNEQFF; v_call: TRBV29-1; j_call: TRBJ2-1; clone_size: -; d_call: -
cdr3_nt: TGTGCCAGCAGTTACGGAAGGGGCTCCTACGAGCAGTACTTC; cdr3_aa: CASSYGRGSYEQYF; v_call: TRBV2; j_call: TRBJ2-7; clone_size: once; d_call: -
cdr3_nt: TGTGCCAGCAGCTTGGAAGGGGGCGTTACCGGGGAGCTGTTTTTT; cdr3_aa: CASSLEGGVTGELFF; v_call: TRBV5-5; j_call: TRBJ2-2; clone_size: -; d_call: TRBD1
cdr3_nt: TGTGCCTGGAGCCTCGGACTAGCGGAAGTGGGATACTTC; cdr3_aa: CAWSLGLAEVGYF; v_call: TRBV30; j_call: TRBJ2-7; clone_size: -; d_call: TRBD2
cdr3_nt: TGTGCCAGCAGCTCCCCCGGGACCGGGGGAATTGAAGCTTTCTTT; cdr3_aa: CASSSPGTGGIEAFF; v_call: TRBV11-2; j_call: TRBJ1-1; clone_size: -; d_call: -
cdr3_nt: TGTGCCAGCAGCTTGGCAGGATCGGGCAATGAGCAGTTCTTC; cdr3_aa: CASSLAGSGNEQFF; v_call: TRBV7-9; j_call: TRBJ2-1; clone_size: -; d_call: -
cdr3_nt: TGCGCCAGCAGCTTGGATTCTGGGACCCGGGAGGACTATGGCTACACCTTC; cdr3_aa: CASSLDSGTREDYGYTF; v_call: TRBV5-1; j_call: TRBJ1-2; clone_size: once; d_call: -
cdr3_nt: TGTGCCAGCAGCTTATTCGGGGGCGAGTACGAGCAGTACTTC; cdr3_aa: CASSLFGGEYEQYF; v_call: TRBV7-9; j_call: TRBJ2-7; clone_size: -; d_call: -
cdr3_nt: TGTGCCAGCAGCTTAGCTTTGGCGGAATCTGGAAACACCATATATTTT; cdr3_aa: CASSLALAESGNTIYF; v_call: TRBV7-8; j_call: TRBJ1-3; clone_size: -; d_call: -
cdr3_nt: TGTGCCAGCAGCTTACAGGGGCGCACTGAAGCTTTCTTT; cdr3_aa: CASSLQGRTEAFF; v_call: TRBV7-2; j_call: TRBJ1-1; clone_size: -; d_call: -
cdr3_nt: TGTGCCGGCCGGACAGGGCCAGCCTACGAGCAGTACTTC; cdr3_aa: CAGRTGPAYEQYF; v_call: TRBV2; j_call: TRBJ2-7; clone_size: many; d_call: TRBD1
cdr3_nt: TGTGCCAGCAGTTACCAAGGGAGGGGCACAGATACGCAGTATTTT; cdr3_aa: CASSYQGRGTDTQYF; v_call: TRBV6-5; j_call: TRBJ2-3; clone_size: -; d_call: TRBD2
cdr3_nt: TGTGCCAGCAGCCCCCGCCGGGACAGGGAGGGGCTTGAAGCTTTCTTT; cdr3_aa: CASSPRRDREGLEAFF; v_call: TRBV7-9; j_call: TRBJ1-1; clone_size: -; d_call: TRBD1
cdr3_nt: TGTGCCAGCAGCCTTAACACTGAAGCTTTCTTT; cdr3_aa: CASSLNTEAFF; v_call: TRBV5-5; j_call: TRBJ1-1; clone_size: -; d_call: -
cdr3_nt: TGTGCTAGTGGTTTGGCCCCCAAGGAAGAGCGGCAATTAACCCACGAGCAGTACTTC; cdr3_aa: CASGLAPKEERQLTHEQYF; v_call: TRBV12-5; j_call: TRBJ2-7; clone_size: -; d_call: -
cdr3_nt: TGTGCCAGTAGTAGCGACAGGGAAGACTACAATGAGCAGTTCTTC; cdr3_aa: CASSSDREDYNEQFF; v_call: TRBV19; j_call: TRBJ2-1; clone_size: many; d_call: TRBD1